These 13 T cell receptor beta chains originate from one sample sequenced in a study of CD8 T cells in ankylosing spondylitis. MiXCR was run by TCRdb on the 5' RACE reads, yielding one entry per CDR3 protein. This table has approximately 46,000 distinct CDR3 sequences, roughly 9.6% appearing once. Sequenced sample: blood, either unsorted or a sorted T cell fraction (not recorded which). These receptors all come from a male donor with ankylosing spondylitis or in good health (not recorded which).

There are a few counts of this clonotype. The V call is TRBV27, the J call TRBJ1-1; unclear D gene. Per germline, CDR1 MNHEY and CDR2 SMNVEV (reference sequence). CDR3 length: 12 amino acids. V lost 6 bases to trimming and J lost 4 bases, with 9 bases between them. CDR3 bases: TGTGCCAGCAGCGAATTCGGCACTGAAGCTTTCTTT. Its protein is CASSEFGTEAFF.

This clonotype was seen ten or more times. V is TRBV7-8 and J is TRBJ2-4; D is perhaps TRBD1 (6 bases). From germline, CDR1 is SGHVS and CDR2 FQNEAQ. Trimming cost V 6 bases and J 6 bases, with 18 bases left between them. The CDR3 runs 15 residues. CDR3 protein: CASSAGDAWGNIQYF. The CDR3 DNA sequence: TGTGCCAGCAGTGCAGGGGACGCTTGGGGAAACATTCAGTACTTC.

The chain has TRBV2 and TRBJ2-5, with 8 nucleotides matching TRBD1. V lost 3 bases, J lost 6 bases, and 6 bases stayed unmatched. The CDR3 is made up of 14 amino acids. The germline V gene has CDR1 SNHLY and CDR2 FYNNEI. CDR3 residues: CASSEGTGLQTQYF. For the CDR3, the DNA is TGTGCCAGCAGTGAGGGGACAGGTTTGCAGACCCAGTACTTC.

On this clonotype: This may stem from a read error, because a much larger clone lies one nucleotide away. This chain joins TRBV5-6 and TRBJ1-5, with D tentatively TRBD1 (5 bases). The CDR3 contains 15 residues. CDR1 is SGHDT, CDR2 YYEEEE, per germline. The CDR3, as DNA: TGTACCAGCAGCTTGGAGGGGAAGTGGAGTCAGCCCCAGCATTTT. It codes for CTSSLEGKWSQPQHF.

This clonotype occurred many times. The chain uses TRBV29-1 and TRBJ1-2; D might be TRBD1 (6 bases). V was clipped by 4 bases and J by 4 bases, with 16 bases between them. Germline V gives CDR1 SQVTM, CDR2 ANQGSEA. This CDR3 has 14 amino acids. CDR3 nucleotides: TGCAGCGTTGTGATTGGCGACAGGTCCTATGGCTACACCTTC. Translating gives CSVVIGDRSYGYTF.

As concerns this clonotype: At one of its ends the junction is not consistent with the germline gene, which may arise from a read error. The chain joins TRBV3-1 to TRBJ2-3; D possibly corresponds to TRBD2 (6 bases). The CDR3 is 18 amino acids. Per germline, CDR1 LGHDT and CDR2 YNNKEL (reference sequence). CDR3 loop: CACSPSFRSGGGTDTQYF. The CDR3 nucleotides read TGTGCCTGCAGCCCCTCCTTCCGCTCTGGCGGGGGCACAGATACGCAGTATTTT.

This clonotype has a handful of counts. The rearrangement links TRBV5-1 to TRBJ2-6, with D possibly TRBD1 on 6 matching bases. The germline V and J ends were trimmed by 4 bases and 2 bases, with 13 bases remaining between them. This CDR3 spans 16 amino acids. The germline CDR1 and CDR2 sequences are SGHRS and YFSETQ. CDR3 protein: CASSKETGTGANVLTF. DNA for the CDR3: TGCGCCAGCAGCAAAGAGACAGGTACTGGGGCCAACGTCCTGACTTTC.

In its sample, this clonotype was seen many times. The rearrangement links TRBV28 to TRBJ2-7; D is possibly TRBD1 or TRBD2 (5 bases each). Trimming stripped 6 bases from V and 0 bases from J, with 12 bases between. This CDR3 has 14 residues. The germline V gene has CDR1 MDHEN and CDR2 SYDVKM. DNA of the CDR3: TGTGCCAGCAGCCCTGGGGGTTACTCCTACGAGCAGTACTTC. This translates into CASSPGGYSYEQYF.

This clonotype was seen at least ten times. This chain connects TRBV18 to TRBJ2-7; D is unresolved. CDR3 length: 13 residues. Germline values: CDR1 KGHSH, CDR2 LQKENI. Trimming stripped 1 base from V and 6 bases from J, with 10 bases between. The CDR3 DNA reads TGTGCCAGCTCACCACACAGCTCCGGCGAGCAGTACTTC. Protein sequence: CASSPHSSGEQYF.

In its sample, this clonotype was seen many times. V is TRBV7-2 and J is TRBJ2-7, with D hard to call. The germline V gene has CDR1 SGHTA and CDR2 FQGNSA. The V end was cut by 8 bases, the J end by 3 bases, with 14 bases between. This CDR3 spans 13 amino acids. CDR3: CASQKGPDYEQYF. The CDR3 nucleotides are TGTGCCAGCCAAAAGGGCCCCGACTACGAGCAGTACTTC. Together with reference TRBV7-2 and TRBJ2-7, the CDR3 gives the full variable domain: GAGVSQSPSNKVTEKGKDVELRCDPISGHTALYWYRQSLGQGLEFLIYFQGNSAPDKSGLPSDRFSAERTGGSVSTLTIQRTQQEDSAVYLCASQKGPDYEQYFGPGTRLTVT.

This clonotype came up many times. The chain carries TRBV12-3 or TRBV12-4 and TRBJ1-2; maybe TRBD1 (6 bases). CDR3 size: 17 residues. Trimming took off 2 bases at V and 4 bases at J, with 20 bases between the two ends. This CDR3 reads CASSLLIGGGRIYGYTF. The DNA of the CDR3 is TGTGCCAGCAGTTTATTAATTGGGGGCGGTAGAATCTATGGCTACACCTTC.

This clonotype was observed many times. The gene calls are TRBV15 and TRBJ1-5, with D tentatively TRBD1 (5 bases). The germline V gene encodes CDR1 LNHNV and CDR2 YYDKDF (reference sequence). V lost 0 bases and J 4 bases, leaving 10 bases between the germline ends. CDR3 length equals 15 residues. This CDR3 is CATSRDYGGNQPQHF. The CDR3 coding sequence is TGTGCCACCAGCAGAGATTACGGGGGAAATCAGCCCCAGCATTTT.

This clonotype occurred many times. CDR3 in amino acids: CASSFRGGNTEAFF. The CDR3 nucleotides read TGTGCCAGCAGTTTCAGGGGAGGAAACACTGAAGCTTTCTTT. V and J are TRBV28 and TRBJ1-1; a possible D gene is TRBD1 (6 bases). The CDR3 is 14 amino acids. CDR1 MDHEN and CDR2 SYDVKM come from the germline V gene. The V end was cut by 3 bases, the J end by 2 bases, with 10 bases between.